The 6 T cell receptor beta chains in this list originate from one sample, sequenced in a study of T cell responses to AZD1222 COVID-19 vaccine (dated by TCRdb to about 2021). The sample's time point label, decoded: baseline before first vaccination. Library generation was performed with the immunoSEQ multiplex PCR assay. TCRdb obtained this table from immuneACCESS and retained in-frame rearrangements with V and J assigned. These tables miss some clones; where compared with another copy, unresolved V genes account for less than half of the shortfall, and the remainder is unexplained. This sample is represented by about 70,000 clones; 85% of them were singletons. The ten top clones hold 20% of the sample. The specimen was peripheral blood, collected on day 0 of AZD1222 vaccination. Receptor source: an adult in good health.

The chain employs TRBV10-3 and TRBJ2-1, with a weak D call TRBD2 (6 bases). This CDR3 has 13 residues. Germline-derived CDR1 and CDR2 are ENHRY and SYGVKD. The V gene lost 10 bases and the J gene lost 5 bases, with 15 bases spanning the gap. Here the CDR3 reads CASSTSKDNEQFF. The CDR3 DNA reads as TGTGCCAGCTCGACTAGTAAGGACAATGAGCAGTTCTTC.

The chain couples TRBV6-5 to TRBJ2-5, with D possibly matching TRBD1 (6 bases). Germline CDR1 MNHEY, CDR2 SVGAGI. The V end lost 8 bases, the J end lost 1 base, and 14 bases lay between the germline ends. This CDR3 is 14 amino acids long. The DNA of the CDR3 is TGTGCCAGCCTGATAGGGGGTCCCCAAGAGACCCAGTACTTC. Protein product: CASLIGGPQETQYF.

CDR3 in DNA: TGTGCCAGTAGTAAAGGCAATCAGCCCCAGCATTTT. The encoded protein is CASSKGNQPQHF. V and J are TRBV19 and TRBJ1-5; D call uncertain. This CDR3 has 12 residues. The V and J ends lost 4 bases and 2 bases respectively, with 3 bases between them. The V gene's germline CDR1 is LNHDA and CDR2 SQIVND (reference sequence).

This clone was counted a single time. CDR3 sequence: CSGEEGETQYF. The CDR3 DNA reads TGCTCAGGGGAGGAAGGAGAGACCCAGTACTTC. V is TRBV20-1 and J is TRBJ2-5, with D perhaps being TRBD1 or TRBD2 (6 bases each). Germline V gives CDR1 DFQATT, CDR2 SNEGSKA (reference sequence). CDR3 length: 11 amino acids.

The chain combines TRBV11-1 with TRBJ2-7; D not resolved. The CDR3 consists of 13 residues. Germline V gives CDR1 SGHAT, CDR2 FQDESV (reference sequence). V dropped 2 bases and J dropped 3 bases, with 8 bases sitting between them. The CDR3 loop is CASSLIGYYEQYF. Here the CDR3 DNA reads TGTGCCAGCAGCTTAATCGGGTACTACGAGCAGTACTTC. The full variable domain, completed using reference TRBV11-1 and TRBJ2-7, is EAEVAQSPRYKITEKSQAVAFWCDPISGHATLYWYRQILGQGPELLVQFQDESVVDDSQLPKDRFSAERLKGVDSTLKIQPAELGDSAMYLCASSLIGYYEQYFGPGTRLTVT.

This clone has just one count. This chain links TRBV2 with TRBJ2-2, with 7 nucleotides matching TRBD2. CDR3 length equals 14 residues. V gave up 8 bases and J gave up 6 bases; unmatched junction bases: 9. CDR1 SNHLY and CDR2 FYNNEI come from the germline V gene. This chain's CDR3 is CASVGREGAGELFF. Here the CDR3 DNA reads TGTGCCAGCGTTGGCAGGGAGGGCGCCGGGGAGCTGTTTTTT.